Presented here are 9 T cell receptor beta chains from one specimen sequenced in a study of T cell responses to AZD1222 COVID-19 vaccine. Sequenced by immunoSEQ multiplex PCR; TCRdb stores in-frame clones only, minus some. The table includes more than 150,000 clones, 94% detected once. The sample in question was peripheral blood, obtained on day 0 of AZD1222 vaccination. The source of these receptors is an adult in good health.

This CDR3 reads CASSLLAGDRYNEQFF. CDR3 nucleotides: TGTGCCAGCAGTTTATTAGCGGGAGACCGCTACAATGAGCAGTTCTTC. The chain combines TRBV27 with TRBJ2-1, with 9 bases identical to TRBD2. The CDR3 runs to 16 residues. Germline values: CDR1 MNHEY, CDR2 SMNVEV (reference sequence). The ends lost 1 base at V and 3 bases at J; junction bases unmatched: 4.

In its sample, this clone was seen once. This chain connects TRBV27 to TRBJ1-5, with D uncertain. Germline V CDR1 and CDR2: MNHEY, SMNVEV (reference sequence). The CDR3 totals 13 residues. The V end lost 8 bases, the J end lost 5 bases, and 13 bases lay between the germline ends. CDR3 nucleotides: TGTGCCAGCTCCCGAGGGTCAGATCAGCCCCAGCATTTT. This codes for CASSRGSDQPQHF.

This clone has just one count. This rearrangement joins TRBV9 to TRBJ2-7, with 7 bases fitting TRBD2. This CDR3 region has 16 residues. V was clipped by 4 bases and J by 4 bases; unmatched bases: 14. Germline V gene data show CDR1 as SGDLS and CDR2 as YYNGEE. This chain's CDR3 is CASSLAAEISSYEQYF. CDR3 nucleotide sequence: TGTGCCAGCAGCCTAGCGGCCGAGATCTCCTCATACGAGCAGTACTTC.

This rearrangement joins TRBV27 to TRBJ1-6; 8 positions match TRBD1. The CDR3 contains 15 residues. The junction had 9 bases not matched to a gene; V was cut back by 5 bases and J by 9 bases. Looked up from germline, CDR1 is MNHEY and CDR2 is SMNVEV (reference sequence). The CDR3 loop is CASSSEQGVSSPLHF. CDR3 nucleotides: TGTGCCAGCAGTAGTGAACAGGGGGTCTCTTCACCCCTCCACTTT.

The genes are TRBV3-1 (or the pseudogene TRBV3-2) and TRBJ2-1, with D perhaps TRBD2 (6 bases). Germline CDR1 reads LGHDT; CDR2 reads YNNKEL (reference sequence). Trimming cost V 4 bases and J 5 bases, with 18 bases left between them. CDR3 length equals 16 residues. CDR3 nucleotides: TGTGCCAGCAGCCCACCTTTTCGGGGGACTCACAATGAGCAGTTCTTC. Amino acids: CASSPPFRGTHNEQFF.

The gene calls are TRBV18 and TRBJ1-6, with D possibly TRBD1 on 6 matching bases. This CDR3 has 14 amino acids. The ends were cut back, 6 bases at V and 9 bases at J, with 15 bases in the middle. The germline V gene encodes CDR1 KGHSH and CDR2 LQKENI. CDR3 nucleotide sequence: TGTGCCAGCTCTCTGCAGGCGGGGGCTTCACCCCTCCACTTT. Residues: CASSLQAGASPLHF.

The genes are TRBV5-1 and TRBJ2-1, with D maybe TRBD2 (5 bases). Germline-derived CDR1 and CDR2 are SGHRS and YFSETQ. V was clipped by 4 bases and J by 0 bases, with 11 bases between them. CDR3 length: 15 residues. In DNA form, the CDR3 reads TGCGCCAGCAGCGCTCTCGCGGGCTCCTACAATGAGCAGTTCTTC. Encoded protein: CASSALAGSYNEQFF.

J is TRBJ2-2 and V is TRBV2; possible D gene TRBD1, 7 bases. Trimming shortened V by 3 bases and J by 6 bases, and 8 bases separated the two germline ends. Germline V gives CDR1 SNHLY, CDR2 FYNNEI. The CDR3 runs to 13 residues. CDR3 amino acids: CASSDRGAGELFF. As DNA, the CDR3 is TGTGCCAGCAGTGACAGGGGGGCCGGGGAGCTGTTTTTT.

V gene TRBV27 combines with J gene TRBJ2-1, with D unclear. This CDR3 has 11 residues. Germline CDR1 is MNHEY and CDR2 is SMNVEV (reference sequence). The V and J ends lost 3 bases and 10 bases respectively, with 7 bases between them. The CDR3 loop reads CASSFRWEQFF. As DNA, the CDR3 is TGTGCCAGCAGTTTCCGGTGGGAGCAGTTCTTC.